One and the same sample provided the 10 T cell receptor beta chains below, sequenced in a study of T-cell reconstitution after alpha-beta-depleted transplantation in children. The TCRbeta library was prepared with unique molecular identifiers. TCRdb re-called the PCR reads with MiXCR, one entry per CDR3 protein. The profile shows some 43,000 distinct CDR3 sequences, around 9% of them singletons. The material was PBMCs, mostly from graft donor cells, obtained 60 days after TCRalphabeta/CD19-depleted stem cell transplant. The receptors were gathered from a male patient aged 2 to 10 who had a stem cell transplant for chronic granulomatous disease, so the T cells may come from the graft donor.

At least ten counts were recorded for this clonotype. The rearrangement uses TRBV2 and TRBJ2-7, with 7 bases aligning to TRBD1. This CDR3 is built from 16 residues. Germline trimming cut 6 bases from V and 0 bases from J; bases unmatched to any gene: 11. From germline, CDR1 is SNHLY and CDR2 FYNNEI. CDR3 DNA sequence: TGTGCCAGCAGCAGCGTCGGGACAGTGGTCTCCTACGAGCAGTACTTC. This sequence encodes CASSSVGTVVSYEQYF.

This clonotype came up many times. The gene calls are TRBV5-1 and TRBJ2-1; 9 nucleotides match TRBD1. The CDR3 length is 17 residues. Germline V CDR1 and CDR2: SGHRS, YFSETQ. V lost 3 bases, J lost 3 bases, and 10 bases stayed unmatched. The CDR3 spells CASSSTAGTGFYNEQFF. The CDR3 DNA reads TGCGCCAGCAGCTCCACCGCCGGGACAGGGTTCTACAATGAGCAGTTCTTC.

The V gene is TRBV19, the J gene TRBJ2-1, with 7 bases that match TRBD2. J was trimmed by 0 bases and V by 2 bases; bases with no gene match: 1. Germline CDR1 LNHDA, CDR2 SQIVND (reference sequence). The CDR3 is 15 amino acids. CDR3 sequence reads: CASSIRTSSYNEQFF. CDR3 nucleotides: TGTGCCAGTAGTATACGGACTAGCTCCTACAATGAGCAGTTCTTC.

This clonotype has a handful of counts. The chain links TRBV21-1 to TRBJ1-1; the table's D call, TRBD1, has no DNA check behind it. TRBV21-1 is a pseudogene locus. This CDR3 is 16 amino acids long. The CDR3 DNA reads as TGTGCCAGCAGCAGTGCGGGGGCGAAGGGGAACACTGAAGCTTTCTTT. Translation gives CASSSAGAKGNTEAFF.

This clonotype was picked up a small number of times. This chain connects TRBV29-1 to TRBJ2-5, with 9 positions matching TRBD1. This CDR3 is 14 amino acids long. V was pared by 0 bases and J by 6 bases, with 5 bases of the junction left unmatched. The germline CDR1 and CDR2 sequences are SQVTM and ANQGSEA. The DNA for the CDR3 is TGCAGCGTTGAAGAAGGAGACAGGGGGAAGACCCAGTACTTC. Its translation: CSVEEGDRGKTQYF.

This clonotype was counted ten times or more. The CDR3 region has the DNA TGTGCCAGCACCCCTGGAACGACGGCTAGCTCCTACAATGAGCAGTTCTTC. Translating gives CASTPGTTASSYNEQFF. V and J are TRBV11-2 and TRBJ2-1; D is uncertain. The CDR3 length is 17 residues. The germline gives CDR1 SGHAT, CDR2 FQNNGV. Between the trimmed V and J ends, which lost 7 bases and 0 bases, there was a span of 19 bases.

This clonotype showed up many times. The chain is built from TRBV27 and TRBJ2-6; unclear D gene. V lost 6 bases and J lost 0, with 6 bases in between. This CDR3 is built from 14 residues. Per germline, CDR1 MNHEY and CDR2 SMNVEV (reference sequence). The DNA of the CDR3 is TGTGCCAGCAGCGCCGACTCTGGGGCCAACGTCCTGACTTTC. Translation gives CASSADSGANVLTF.

This clonotype came up many times. V and J are TRBV20-1 and TRBJ1-2; 8 bases are shared with TRBD1. The V and J ends lost 7 bases and 8 bases, in that order; junction bases with no gene match: 12. This CDR3 region has 13 residues. The germline V gene has CDR1 DFQATT and CDR2 SNEGSKA (reference sequence). The CDR3 is CSVLGTGARGYTF. The CDR3 nucleotides are TGCAGTGTCCTGGGGACAGGAGCGAGAGGCTACACCTTC.

In its sample, this clonotype was seen many times. The genes are TRBV20-1 and TRBJ1-5, with D perhaps matching TRBD1 (6 bases). CDR3 length: 16 amino acids. CDR1 is DFQATT and CDR2 is SNEGSKA in the germline V gene (reference sequence). V gave up 3 bases and J gave up 0 bases, with 15 bases separating them. For the CDR3, the DNA is TGCAGTGCTAGGGGCTGGGACACATTTAGCAATCAGCCCCAGCATTTT. This encodes CSARGWDTFSNQPQHF.

In its sample, this clonotype ranks as medium-sized (0.01 to 0.1%). This sequence joins TRBV25-1 and TRBJ2-7; D unclear. Germline CDR1 reads MGHDK; CDR2 reads SYGVNS. The length of the CDR3 is 14 residues. Trimming removed 3 bases at V and 0 bases at J, with 9 bases between. The CDR3 DNA is TGTGCCAGCAGTGATAGGTCGGACTCCTACGAGCAGTACTTC. It translates to CASSDRSDSYEQYF.